This TCR beta chain derives from a study of cytomegalovirus exposure and HLA in healthy donors. Researchers ran the PCR with 60 Vbeta and 13 Jbeta primers. Libraries were prepared by immunoSEQ multiplex PCR; TCRdb keeps only in-frame clonotypes and omits some of them. The sample lists 99,000 or so clones; around 80% were seen once. The length of the CDR3 is 15 residues. The V gene end was trimmed by 3 bases and the J gene end by 0 bases; junction bases not matched to a gene: 0. Germline assignment: CDR1 MGHRA and CDR2 YSYEKL. Sequencing was done on a sample of PBMCs. The chain couples TRBV4-1 to TRBJ2-3; 10 bases map to TRBD2. The sequence was collected from a woman between 35 and 50 years old in good health and CMV-seronegative. DNA of the CDR3: TGCGCCAGCAGCCAGACTAGCGGGAGCACAGATACGCAGTATTTT. Translated, it gives CASSQTSGSTDTQYF.